A selection of T cell receptor beta chains follows, all from one sample in a study of regulatory T cells in long-lasting Graves disease. TCRdb itself ran the multiplex PCR reads through MiXCR, one entry per CDR3 protein. The sample holds 350,000 to 550,000 distinct CDR3 sequences, about 15% seen once. These records were also assigned to another study, of T cells in Graves' hyperthyroidism and ophthalmopathy.

This material consisted of peripheral blood mononuclear cells (PBMCs), taken at new diagnosis, from a patient treated with antithyroid drugs. The receptors derive from a woman aged 50 to 65 with Graves disease. The conserved cysteine and the conserved F or W are not part of the CDR3 here. D genes are given only for firm matches. Clone size is given for some rows only: seen once, a few or many times, or a class if the clone is expanded.

d_call v_call clone_size cdr3_aa
NA TRBV9 NA ASSVERSVTDAQY
NA TRBV5-1 many ASRRAGVNTEAF
NA TRBV12-3/TRBV12-4 many ASSFGSVYEQY
NA TRBV7-8 many ASSTDGNTEAF
TRBD1 TRBV30 many AWGPGQGSGYT
NA TRBV5-1 few ASSLFGQGTDTQY
TRBD2 TRBV5-1 many ASSLENSGVDEQF
NA TRBV30 NA AWTPRAGRPHGYEQY
TRBD2 TRBV9 few ASSVGIQREDNEQF
TRBD1 TRBV5-5 many ASSRTGSGNYEQY
NA TRBV5-6 NA ASTPSDGPSGYT
NA TRBV28 many ASSLSMAGQLY
NA TRBV10-3 many AISELWEADTQY
TRBD1 TRBV5-1 NA ASSTKTGGEVDEKLF
NA TRBV2 many ASSETPLSADTQY
TRBD2 TRBV6-2/TRBV6-3 few ASSQTSGLYNEQF
NA TRBV12-3/TRBV12-4 few ASSVDNRDYEQY
TRBD2 TRBV7-9 NA ASSLTSRPSGRAASYNEQF
NA TRBV11-1 many ASSLDPGEQY
NA TRBV2 many ASSELSRAYEQY
NA TRBV4-2 few ASSQDADGTYEQY
TRBD1 TRBV5-6 NA ASSLSFGTAPYEQY
TRBD2 TRBV6-4 NA ASSDVAGGTGELF
NA TRBV9 NA ASSVVGTRGDTQY
NA TRBV2 many ASSAFRQGNQPQH
TRBD1 TRBV7-9 many ASSEQGVADTQY
NA TRBV5-4 NA ASSLAGRYPDTIY
TRBD2 TRBV27 few ASSESGNFYEQY
NA TRBV10-1 few ASSGTSGPRSYNEQF
NA TRBV27 many ASSLTGHTTAYEQY
NA TRBV29-1 many SVEISRVSYNEQF
NA TRBV7-9 NA ASSLGRVIPWRDEQF
NA TRBV11-2 many ASSERSNQPQH
TRBD1 TRBV6-1 many ASKTQGISYNEQF
TRBD2 TRBV20-1 many SASLAGDAADTQY
NA TRBV20-1 NA SATRGGTTDTQY
NA TRBV12-3/TRBV12-4 NA ASTWGGYNEKLF
TRBD2 TRBV7-3 many ASTPEASGYNEQF
TRBD2 TRBV6-1 few ASRQDSGSGETQY
TRBD1 TRBV2 many ASGTEPNTEAF
TRBD1 TRBV20-1 NA SARDGGGGDRDNEQF
TRBD2 TRBV27 NA ASTSGRTRAQY
NA TRBV12-3/TRBV12-4 many ASRDRNEKLF
NA TRBV11-1 few ASSPRTDSGANVLT
NA TRBV6-2/TRBV6-3 few ASSGLRLGFTGTQY
NA TRBV19 many ASSMGSGRTSTDTQY
NA TRBV6-5 NA ASSWSERYEQY
TRBD1 TRBV11-2 many ASSLGGDRELF
TRBD1 TRBV6-1 NA ASATLQGPTEAF
TRBD1 TRBV7-9 few ASSQRQGRAF
TRBD2 TRBV19 NA ATRLANNEQF